Each of the 10 T cell receptor beta chains below was sequenced from the same sample in a study of T cells after yellow fever vaccination. One entry per CDR3 protein, called by TCRdb with MiXCR from the 5' RACE reads. This sample has just under 600,000 distinct CDR3 sequences, with roughly 12% found just once. This specimen was PBMCs, taken on the day of the yellow fever booster vaccination. The receptors here all came from a man between 25 and 39 years old who received the YFV17D yellow fever vaccine.

J is TRBJ2-2 and V is TRBV24-1; a possible D gene is TRBD2 (6 bases). This CDR3 is built from 17 residues. The V end was cut by 2 bases, the J end by 0 bases, with 12 bases between. Germline V lookup: CDR1 KGHDR, CDR2 SFDVKD. CDR3 sequence (DNA): TGTGCCACCAGTGATTATCTAGCGAGATCGAACACCGGGGAGCTGTTTTTT. Its translation is CATSDYLARSNTGELFF.

This clonotype was seen a handful of times. This CDR3 reads CSAPGILAGPYNEQFF. The CDR3 bases are TGCAGTGCTCCGGGGATTTTAGCGGGACCTTACAATGAGCAGTTCTTC. The rearrangement uses TRBV20-1 and TRBJ2-1; 8 bases match TRBD2. Unmatched junction bases numbered 13, after V lost 5 bases and J lost 4 bases. Germline assignment: CDR1 DFQATT and CDR2 SNEGSKA (reference sequence). The CDR3 is 16 amino acids.

This clonotype was counted a few times. V usage is TRBV7-6 and J usage is TRBJ2-2; tentatively, D is TRBD2 (6 bases). Germline V gene sequence: CDR1 SGHVS, CDR2 FNYEAQ. Trimming took off 2 bases at V and 6 bases at J, with 13 bases between the two ends. The CDR3 has 15 residues. The CDR3 region is CASSLPGLRAGELFF. The CDR3 nucleotides are TGTGCCAGCAGCTTACCGGGACTCCGGGCCGGGGAGCTGTTTTTT.

This clonotype was seen more than once but under ten times. The chain couples TRBV5-1 to TRBJ2-7; perhaps TRBD1 as D (6 bases). CDR3 length: 15 residues. V gave up 0 bases and J gave up 6 bases, with 16 bases separating them. CDR1 is SGHRS, CDR2 YFSETQ, per germline. Here the CDR3 reads CASSLAPGEGGEQYF. CDR3 nucleotides: TGCGCCAGCAGCTTGGCCCCAGGGGAAGGAGGCGAGCAGTACTTC.

In this sample, this clonotype turned up many times. This chain joins TRBV12-3 or TRBV12-4 and TRBJ1-1, with D possibly matching TRBD1 (6 bases). The CDR3 has 12 residues. V shed 5 bases and J shed 11 bases, with 15 bases lying between them. The CDR3 spells CASSPGTLPAFF. CDR3 DNA: TGTGCCAGCAGTCCCGGGACACTTCCGGCTTTCTTT.

V and J are TRBV7-6 and TRBJ2-7; 8 nucleotides align to TRBD1. The CDR3 consists of 14 residues. The germline V gene encodes CDR1 SGHVS and CDR2 FNYEAQ. V shed 1 base, J shed 5 bases, and the junction held 4 bases outside the gene matches. The CDR3 DNA follows: TGTGCCAGCAGCTTAGGACAGGGGATCGACGAGCAGTACTTC. It encodes CASSLGQGIDEQYF.

This clonotype was counted a few times. The chain joins TRBV10-3 to TRBJ1-3; D is undetermined. The CDR3 totals 13 residues. The V end lost 3 bases, the J end lost 7 bases, and 10 bases lay between the germline ends. Germline V gene lookup returns CDR1 ENHRY and CDR2 SYGVKD. The CDR3 coding sequence is TGTGCCATCAGTGAAATCCGGCCGAACACCATATATTTT. It yields the protein CAISEIRPNTIYF.

The genes are TRBV3-1 and TRBJ2-7; TRBD2 matches 9 bases. Germline CDR1 LGHDT, CDR2 YNNKEL (reference sequence). CDR3 size: 16 residues. Trimming cost V 1 base and J 4 bases; bases outside gene matches: 8. In nucleotides, the CDR3 is TGTGCCAGCAGCCAAGGCGGTAGCGGGAGTCAGTACGAGCAGTACTTC. It encodes CASSQGGSGSQYEQYF.

This chain connects TRBV2 to TRBJ2-7; D is unresolved. Trimming removed 7 bases at V and 1 base at J, with 8 bases between. In germline, CDR1 is SNHLY, CDR2 FYNNEI. This CDR3 has 12 amino acids. In DNA form, the CDR3 reads TGTGCCAGCACCCGGCAGTCCTACGAGCAGTACTTC. As protein: CASTRQSYEQYF. Based on the CDR3 plus reference TRBV2 and TRBJ2-7, the full variable domain is EPEVTQTPSHQVTQMGQEVILRCVPISNHLYFYWYRQILGQKVEFLVSFYNNEISEKSEIFDDQFSVERPDGSNFTLKIRSTKLEDSAMYFCASTRQSYEQYFGPGTRLTVT.

This clonotype was counted a few times. The J gene is TRBJ1-1, the V gene TRBV27, with D perhaps TRBD1 (5 bases). The germline CDR1 and CDR2 sequences are MNHEY and SMNVEV (reference sequence). This CDR3 has 18 residues. Deletions cut 4 bases from V and 3 bases from J, with 24 bases between. The CDR3 loop is CASSSPGRSLSRDTEAFF. The CDR3 DNA reads as TGTGCCAGCAGTTCGCCGGGACGTAGCTTAAGTCGGGACACTGAAGCTTTCTTT.